Each of the 3 T cell receptor beta chains below was sequenced from the same sample in a study of T cell repertoires in cytomegalovirus infection. Using its own MiXCR run on the reads, TCRdb lists one record per CDR3 protein. The repertoire holds about 920,000 distinct CDR3 sequences, around 32% seen once, with 10% to 15% in the top ten. These receptors have no identified antigens. The material sequenced was cultured CD8+ T cells from PBMCs, taken from culture after CMV antigen stimulation. These receptors all stem from a human donor in good health (CMV status not recorded). Some clones in this sample may be carry-over from other donors' samples.

This clonotype turned up a few times. The chain recombines TRBV11-3 with TRBJ2-5; TRBD1 agrees at 7 bases. CDR3 length: 14 amino acids. J was trimmed by 4 bases and V by 5 bases; bases with no gene match: 7. Looked up from germline, CDR1 is SGHNT and CDR2 is YENEEA. CDR3 bases: TGTGCCAGCAGCCTTACAGGGGTGGGAGAGACCCAGTACTTC. It specifies CASSLTGVGETQYF.

The V and J genes are TRBV6-5 and TRBJ2-6; perhaps TRBD1 as D (5 bases). The CDR3 runs 16 residues. V was shortened by 5 bases and J by 0 bases, with 11 bases between the two germline ends. The germline V gene has CDR1 MNHEY and CDR2 SVGAGI. The CDR3 DNA reads TGTGCCAGCAGTCAAGGGGTTAGCTCTGGGGCCAACGTCCTGACTTTC. This gives the protein CASSQGVSSGANVLTF.

This clonotype was seen a few times. The rearrangement uses TRBV6-4 and TRBJ2-5; a weak D match, TRBD2 (5 bases). V was pared by 2 bases and J by 2 bases, with 12 bases between. Germline assignment: CDR1 MRHNA and CDR2 SNTAGT. This CDR3 is built from 15 residues. The CDR3 coding sequence is TGTGCCAGCAGTGACAGCGGACCGCCTCAAGAGACCCAGTACTTC. This gives the protein CASSDSGPPQETQYF.